This is a list of T cell receptor beta chains from one sample in a study of T cells in Graves' hyperthyroidism and ophthalmopathy. TCRdb recomputed calls from the multiplex PCR reads with MiXCR, one row per CDR3 protein. Of some 200,000 distinct CDR3 sequences detected, less than 20% appear once; the ten largest clones hold around 52%. Source material: blood. These receptors all stem from a woman between 45 and 65 years old with Graves' hyperthyroidism. CDR3s include the opening cysteine and the closing phenylalanine or tryptophan. The order of the fields is V gene, D gene, J gene, clone size, CDR3 DNA, CDR3 protein. D genes are given only for firm matches. The size entry is marked missing in some rows and otherwise reads once, few, many or a size class.

TRBV11-2,TRBD1,TRBJ1-6,many,TGTGCCAGCAGCTTAGAAGGGACAGGGGGCCATTCACCCCTCCACTTT,CASSLEGTGGHSPLHF
TRBV5-6,TRBD1,TRBJ2-7,.,TGTGCCAGCAGCATAGGACAGGGATACTACGAGCAGTACTTC,CASSIGQGYYEQYF
TRBV6-1,.,TRBJ2-5,many,TGTGCCAGCAGCCCGCTAAGCGTGGCGGGTTCGGGGGTGTACTTC,CASSPLSVAGSGVYF
TRBV12-3/TRBV12-4,.,TRBJ1-1,many,TGTGCCAGCAGTTTCCAACTGAACACTGAAGCTTTCTTT,CASSFQLNTEAFF
TRBV7-8,.,TRBJ1-4,many,TGTGCCAGCAGTCCTTCGGGTGGCGGGACACCGAATGAAAAACTGTTTTTT,CASSPSGGGTPNEKLFF
TRBV4-1,TRBD1,TRBJ1-2,few,TGCGCCAGCAGCCAGGGGGGACAGGGTACCTATGGCTACACCTTC,CASSQGGQGTYGYTF
TRBV29-1,TRBD1,TRBJ1-1,.,TGCAGCGTCCGTCATCCCCGACAGGGGTCGGATGAAGCTTTCTTT,CSVRHPRQGSDEAFF
TRBV5-1,TRBD2,TRBJ2-4,many,TGCGCCAGCACCGCCGGGACTAGAACGAACATTCAGTACTTC,CASTAGTRTNIQYF
TRBV30,TRBD2,TRBJ2-3,.,TGTGCCTGGAGAGCGACTAGCGGGATGAGTACAGATACGCAGTATTTT,CAWRATSGMSTDTQYF
TRBV2,.,TRBJ2-2,.,TGTGCCATCACGGGAGAGCAAAACACCGGGGAGCTGTTTTTT,CAITGEQNTGELFF
TRBV15,TRBD2,TRBJ2-1,few,TGTGCCACCAGCAGACTAGCGGGGGGCGATGAGCAGTTCTTC,CATSRLAGGDEQFF